Listed here is a single TCR beta chain. Antigen: not known. The data stem from a study of shared clonotypes between healthy human individuals. Study outcomes and limitations: Memory subsets generally showed lower estimated richness than naive subsets. Generation of non-shared clonotypes was less probable than generation of clonotypes shared by all four donors. Clonotype sharing among donors was thought likely to change with sequencing depth.

Germline V gene sequence: CDR1 MNHEY, CDR2 SVGAGI. The CDR3 totals 15 residues. V shed 7 bases and J 4 bases; nucleotides not matched to a gene: 8. Here immunoSEQ multiplex PCR was the method, and the copy in TCRdb shows in-frame clones only, minus some. This sample carries about 960,000 clones, more than 75% of them seen once, and the ten largest clones take about 1.5%. Subsets obtained from CD4+ cells comprised CD45RA+ naive and CD45RA-negative memory cells. Sequencing used memory CD4+ T cells sorted from blood. This sample's subset: CD45RA-negative fraction. The receptor was derived from a man younger than 30 in good health. The V gene is TRBV6-5, the J gene TRBJ2-7; 12 nucleotides align to TRBD1. In nucleotides, the CDR3 is TGTGCCAGCACCTACAGGGACAGGGGGCAATACGAGCAGTACTTC. It specifies CASTYRDRGQYEQYF.